These T cell receptor beta chains were read from a single sample in a study of blood T cells in healthy people across ages. One entry per CDR3 protein results from TCRdb running MiXCR on the 5' RACE reads. This table has about 620,000 distinct CDR3 sequences, 20% to 25% appearing once. Input material: blood. The receptors were sampled from a man between 65 and 85 years old in good health. Both conserved end residues are trimmed from each CDR3. Each record gives: V gene, J gene, CDR3 protein.

v_call: TRBV20-1; j_call: TRBJ2-7; cdr3_aa: SAAVGVSGMRRDEQY
v_call: TRBV20-1; j_call: TRBJ1-6; cdr3_aa: SAREGLSNSPLH
v_call: TRBV20-1; j_call: TRBJ2-7; cdr3_aa: SAREGTSGTDEQY
v_call: TRBV28; j_call: TRBJ1-5; cdr3_aa: ASSLGGIYSNQPQH
v_call: TRBV12-3/TRBV12-4; j_call: TRBJ1-2; cdr3_aa: ASNTGTWENGYT
v_call: TRBV5-1; j_call: TRBJ2-1; cdr3_aa: ASSLEVGAGKQF
v_call: TRBV11-2; j_call: TRBJ2-7; cdr3_aa: ASSLGGLTPTYEQY
v_call: TRBV27; j_call: TRBJ1-2; cdr3_aa: ASSFGGGGYT
v_call: TRBV6-2/TRBV6-3; j_call: TRBJ2-5; cdr3_aa: AGSYDQAPGQVRETQY
v_call: TRBV7-9; j_call: TRBJ2-2; cdr3_aa: ASTSGGGWTGELF
v_call: TRBV7-9; j_call: TRBJ2-5; cdr3_aa: ASSLDRIETQY
v_call: TRBV6-1; j_call: TRBJ2-1; cdr3_aa: ASSAPGTSGEQF
v_call: TRBV3-1; j_call: TRBJ2-7; cdr3_aa: ASSSGTSGRGEQY
v_call: TRBV5-1; j_call: TRBJ2-1; cdr3_aa: ASSFANVIGNEQF
v_call: TRBV7-9; j_call: TRBJ2-1; cdr3_aa: ASSLGSAWGNEQF
v_call: TRBV28; j_call: TRBJ2-4; cdr3_aa: ASQGAGGKNIQY
v_call: TRBV4-2; j_call: -; cdr3_aa: ASSQADSAQY
v_call: TRBV7-6; j_call: TRBJ2-1; cdr3_aa: ASSLFGTNEQF
v_call: TRBV20-1; j_call: TRBJ2-2; cdr3_aa: SASPSGNTGELF
v_call: TRBV7-2; j_call: TRBJ2-3; cdr3_aa: ASSLTGTGMGSTDTQY
v_call: TRBV28; j_call: TRBJ2-7; cdr3_aa: ATEDSRPSYEQY
v_call: TRBV7-3; j_call: TRBJ2-1; cdr3_aa: ASSSQPGTVYNEQF
v_call: TRBV7-3; j_call: TRBJ2-7; cdr3_aa: ASSLQPAGVSYEQY
v_call: TRBV7-6; j_call: TRBJ1-1; cdr3_aa: TSSLGSGVAAF
v_call: TRBV7-2; j_call: TRBJ2-1; cdr3_aa: ASSPPAGLAGGPLNEQF
v_call: TRBV6-1; j_call: TRBJ1-4; cdr3_aa: ASSDWGRGEKLF
v_call: TRBV7-9; j_call: -; cdr3_aa: ANKIAGGPNEQY
v_call: TRBV12-3/TRBV12-4; j_call: TRBJ2-1; cdr3_aa: ASSFGQVEF
v_call: TRBV29-1; j_call: TRBJ1-1; cdr3_aa: SVERDRTEAF
v_call: TRBV2; j_call: TRBJ2-1; cdr3_aa: ASSEAKGGYNEQF
v_call: TRBV6-1; j_call: TRBJ1-5; cdr3_aa: ASRATGIDNQPQH
v_call: TRBV5-1; j_call: TRBJ2-1; cdr3_aa: ASSLDWGVLYNEQF
v_call: TRBV6-1; j_call: TRBJ2-6; cdr3_aa: ASSNSGANVLT
v_call: TRBV3-1; j_call: TRBJ2-7; cdr3_aa: ASSQDFRGYEQY
v_call: TRBV29-1; j_call: TRBJ2-3; cdr3_aa: SVEGPRGTDTQY
v_call: TRBV5-1; j_call: TRBJ2-5; cdr3_aa: ASSLELAGSQETQY
v_call: TRBV7-3; j_call: TRBJ2-5; cdr3_aa: ANSLSAGEQETQY
v_call: TRBV5-1; j_call: TRBJ2-5; cdr3_aa: ASTFSGRLQF
v_call: TRBV7-3; j_call: TRBJ2-2; cdr3_aa: ASSFGSLAGELF
v_call: TRBV9; j_call: -; cdr3_aa: ASSVLAGVETQY
v_call: TRBV5-1; j_call: TRBJ2-2; cdr3_aa: ASSSLSRANTGELF
v_call: TRBV10-3; j_call: TRBJ2-7; cdr3_aa: AISEGGSIGQY
v_call: TRBV29-1; j_call: -; cdr3_aa: SVEWAETQY
v_call: TRBV15; j_call: TRBJ2-1; cdr3_aa: ATSSLARQGYNEQF
v_call: TRBV6-1; j_call: TRBJ2-1; cdr3_aa: ASTGLAEAYNEQF
v_call: TRBV20-1; j_call: TRBJ2-1; cdr3_aa: SARVGGNEQF
v_call: TRBV7-7; j_call: TRBJ2-5; cdr3_aa: ASSLAIQETQY
v_call: TRBV5-1; j_call: -; cdr3_aa: ANSLRLAGGRNEQF
v_call: TRBV5-1; j_call: TRBJ2-5; cdr3_aa: ASSSGSSQETQY
v_call: TRBV9; j_call: TRBJ2-1; cdr3_aa: ASSVGGLAGGGNEQF
v_call: TRBV6-5; j_call: TRBJ2-7; cdr3_aa: ASSYGTVFGNEQY
v_call: TRBV6-1; j_call: TRBJ2-3; cdr3_aa: ASSEVASGRGTDTQY
v_call: TRBV7-3; j_call: -; cdr3_aa: ASSQGTKRGNEQF